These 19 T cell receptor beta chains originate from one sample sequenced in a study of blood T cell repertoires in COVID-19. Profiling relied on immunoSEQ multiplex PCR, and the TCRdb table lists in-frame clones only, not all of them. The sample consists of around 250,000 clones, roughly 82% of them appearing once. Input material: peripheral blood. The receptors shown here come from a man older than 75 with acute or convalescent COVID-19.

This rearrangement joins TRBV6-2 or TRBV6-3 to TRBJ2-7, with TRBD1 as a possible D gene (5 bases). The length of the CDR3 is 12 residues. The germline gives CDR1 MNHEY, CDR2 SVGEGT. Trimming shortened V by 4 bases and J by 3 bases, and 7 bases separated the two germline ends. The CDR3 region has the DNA TGTGCCAGCAGTTCTGGACACTACGAGCAGTACTTC. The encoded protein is CASSSGHYEQYF.

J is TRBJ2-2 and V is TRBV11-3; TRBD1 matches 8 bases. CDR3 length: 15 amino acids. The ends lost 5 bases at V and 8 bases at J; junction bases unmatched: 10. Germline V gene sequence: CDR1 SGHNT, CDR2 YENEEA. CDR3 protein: CASSVDRGIGGELFF. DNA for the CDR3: TGTGCCAGCAGCGTCGACAGGGGAATAGGGGGGGAGCTGTTTTTT. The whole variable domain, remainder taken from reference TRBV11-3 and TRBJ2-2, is EAGVVQSPRYKIIEKKQPVAFWCNPISGHNTLYWYLQNLGQGPELLIRYENEEAVDDSQLPKDRFSAERLKGVDSTLKIQPAELGDSAVYLCASSVDRGIGGELFFGEGSRLTVL.

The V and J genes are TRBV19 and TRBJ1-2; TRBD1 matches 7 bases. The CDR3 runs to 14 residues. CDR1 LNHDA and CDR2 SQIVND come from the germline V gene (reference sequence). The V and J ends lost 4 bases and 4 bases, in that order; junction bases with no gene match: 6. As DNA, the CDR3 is TGTGCCAGTAGTACCACGGGACAGATCTATGGCTACACCTTC. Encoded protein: CASSTTGQIYGYTF.

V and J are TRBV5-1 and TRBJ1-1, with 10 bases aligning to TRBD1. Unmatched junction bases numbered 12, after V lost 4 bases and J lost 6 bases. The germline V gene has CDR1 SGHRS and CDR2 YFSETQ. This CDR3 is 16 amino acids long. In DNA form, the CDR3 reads TGCGCCAGCAGCCCCGGCCAGGGACAGGGGTCTGCTGAAGCTTTCTTT. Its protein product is CASSPGQGQGSAEAFF.

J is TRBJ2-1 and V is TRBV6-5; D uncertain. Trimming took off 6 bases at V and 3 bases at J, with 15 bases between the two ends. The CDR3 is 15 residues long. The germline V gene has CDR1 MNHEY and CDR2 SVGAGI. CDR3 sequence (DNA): TGTGCCAGCAGCCCCCCCCGGGTGGTCTACAATGAGCAGTTCTTC. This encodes CASSPPRVVYNEQFF.

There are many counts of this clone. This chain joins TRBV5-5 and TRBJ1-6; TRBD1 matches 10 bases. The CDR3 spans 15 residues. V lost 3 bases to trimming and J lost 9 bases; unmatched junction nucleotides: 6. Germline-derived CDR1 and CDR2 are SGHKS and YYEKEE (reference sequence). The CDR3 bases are TGTGCCAGCAGCTACCGACAGGGGGCGGTTTCACCCCTCCACTTT. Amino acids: CASSYRQGAVSPLHF.

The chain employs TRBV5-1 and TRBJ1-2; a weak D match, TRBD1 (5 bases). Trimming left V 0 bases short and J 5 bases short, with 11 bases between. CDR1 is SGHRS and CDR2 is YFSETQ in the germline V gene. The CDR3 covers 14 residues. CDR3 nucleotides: TGCGCCAGCAGCTTGGAGCCCCAGGGATATGGCTACACCTTC. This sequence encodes CASSLEPQGYGYTF.

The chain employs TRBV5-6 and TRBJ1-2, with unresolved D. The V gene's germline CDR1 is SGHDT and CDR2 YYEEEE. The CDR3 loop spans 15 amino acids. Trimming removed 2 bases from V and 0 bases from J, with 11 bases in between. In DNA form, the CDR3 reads TGTGCCAGCAGCTTCCAGTCTTTTACTAACTATGGCTACACCTTC. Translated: CASSFQSFTNYGYTF.

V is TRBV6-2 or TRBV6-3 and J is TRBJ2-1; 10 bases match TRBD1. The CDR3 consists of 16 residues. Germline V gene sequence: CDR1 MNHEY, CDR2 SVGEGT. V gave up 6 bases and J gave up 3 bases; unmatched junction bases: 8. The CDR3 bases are TGTGCCAGCAGCAGGGACAGGGGACAGGGCTACAATGAGCAGTTCTTC. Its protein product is CASSRDRGQGYNEQFF.

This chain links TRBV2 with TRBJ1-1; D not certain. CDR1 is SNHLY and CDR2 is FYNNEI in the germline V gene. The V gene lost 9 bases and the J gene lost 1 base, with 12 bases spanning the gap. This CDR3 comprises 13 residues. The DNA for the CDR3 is TGTGCCAGGAACCCGGGAGGGAACACTGAAGCTTTCTTT. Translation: CARNPGGNTEAFF.

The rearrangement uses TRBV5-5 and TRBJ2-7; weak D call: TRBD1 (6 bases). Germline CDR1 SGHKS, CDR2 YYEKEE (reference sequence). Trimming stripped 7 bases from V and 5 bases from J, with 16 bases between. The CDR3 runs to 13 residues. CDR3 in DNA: TGTGCCAGCCATCGAGGGGGATTTAACGAGCAGTACTTC. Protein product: CASHRGGFNEQYF.

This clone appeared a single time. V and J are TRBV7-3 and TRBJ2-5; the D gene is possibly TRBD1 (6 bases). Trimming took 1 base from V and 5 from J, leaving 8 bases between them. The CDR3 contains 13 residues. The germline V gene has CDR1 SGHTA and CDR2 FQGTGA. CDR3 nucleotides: TGTGCCAGCAGCTTAAACAGGGAGGAGACCCAGTACTTC. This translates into CASSLNREETQYF.

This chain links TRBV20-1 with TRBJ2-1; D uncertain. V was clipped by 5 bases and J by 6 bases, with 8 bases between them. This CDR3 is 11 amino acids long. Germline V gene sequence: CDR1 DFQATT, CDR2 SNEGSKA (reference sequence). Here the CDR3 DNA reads TGCAGTGCTGGTAAACTCAATGAGCAGTTCTTC. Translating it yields CSAGKLNEQFF.

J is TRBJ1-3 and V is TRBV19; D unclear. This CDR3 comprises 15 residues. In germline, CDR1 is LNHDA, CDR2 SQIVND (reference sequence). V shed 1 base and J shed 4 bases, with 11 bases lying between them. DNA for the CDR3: TGTGCCAGTAGTATAGGCGGAGGTGGCGGAAACACCATATATTTT. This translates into CASSIGGGGGNTIYF. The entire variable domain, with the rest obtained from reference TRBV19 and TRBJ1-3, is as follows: DGGITQSPKYLFRKEGQNVTLSCEQNLNHDAMYWYRQDPGQGLRLIYYSQIVNDFQKGDIAEGYSVSREKKESFPLTVTSAQKNPTAFYLCASSIGGGGGNTIYFGEGSWLTVV.

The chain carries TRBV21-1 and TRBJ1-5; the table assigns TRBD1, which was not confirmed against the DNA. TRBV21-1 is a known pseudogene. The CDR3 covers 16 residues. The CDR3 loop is CASISGTARSNQPQHF. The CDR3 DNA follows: TGTGCCAGCATCTCTGGGACAGCAAGGAGCAATCAGCCCCAGCATTTT.

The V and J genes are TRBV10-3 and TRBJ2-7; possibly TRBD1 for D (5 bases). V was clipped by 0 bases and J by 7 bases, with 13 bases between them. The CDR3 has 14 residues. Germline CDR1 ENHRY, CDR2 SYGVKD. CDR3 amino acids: CAISESQGLGEQYF. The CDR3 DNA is TGTGCCATCAGTGAGTCGCAGGGTTTGGGGGAGCAGTACTTC.

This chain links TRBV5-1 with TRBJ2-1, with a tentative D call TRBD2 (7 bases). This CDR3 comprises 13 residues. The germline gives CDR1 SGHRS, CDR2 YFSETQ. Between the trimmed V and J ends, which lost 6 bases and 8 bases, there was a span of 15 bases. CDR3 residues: CASTRGGMDEQFF. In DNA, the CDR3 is TGCGCCAGCACCAGGGGAGGGATGGATGAGCAGTTCTTC.

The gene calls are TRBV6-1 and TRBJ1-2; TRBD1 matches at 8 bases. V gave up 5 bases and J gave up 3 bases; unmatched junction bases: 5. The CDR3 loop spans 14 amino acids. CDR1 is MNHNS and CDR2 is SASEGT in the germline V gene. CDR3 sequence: CASSPQGADYGYTF. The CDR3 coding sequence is TGTGCCAGCAGTCCTCAGGGGGCCGACTATGGCTACACCTTC.

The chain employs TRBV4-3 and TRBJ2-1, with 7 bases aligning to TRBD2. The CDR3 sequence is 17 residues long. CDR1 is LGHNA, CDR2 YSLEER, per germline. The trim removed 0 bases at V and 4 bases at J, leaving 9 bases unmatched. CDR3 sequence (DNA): TGCGCCAGCAGCCAAGAGCCCGGGCTAGCGGCTTACAATGAGCAGTTCTTC. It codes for CASSQEPGLAAYNEQFF.